Listed below are T cell receptor beta chains from one sample, sequenced in a study of OX40 agonist ivuxolimab in advanced cancers. TCRdb's copy holds only in-frame clones and misses some; the assay was immunoSEQ multiplex PCR. The table lists approximately 82,000 clones, roughly 92% of them singletons. Sequenced here: CD4+ or CD8+ T cells sorted from blood, sampled in a trial of the OX40 agonist ivuxolimab. The receptors come from an adult with an advanced solid tumor such as melanoma, head and neck, liver or kidney cancer. Each CDR3 is given with its conserved first and last residue. D genes are given only for firm matches. The listing skips clone size in some rows; elsewhere it reads once, few, many or a size class.

v_call: TRBV6-6; d_call: TRBD2; j_call: TRBJ2-7; clone_size: .; cdr3_nt: TGTGCCAGCAGCGAACCGGGACTACCCCTTTACGAGCAGTACTTC; cdr3_aa: CASSEPGLPLYEQYF
v_call: TRBV5-1; d_call: TRBD1; j_call: TRBJ2-3; clone_size: .; cdr3_nt: TGCGCCAGCAGCGTGGCTTCAACCGGGACAGGGATTGTTACGCAGTATTTT; cdr3_aa: CASSVASTGTGIVTQYF
v_call: TRBV5-5; d_call: .; j_call: TRBJ2-2; clone_size: .; cdr3_nt: TGTGCCAGCAGCTCCTCCCCCGGGGCGAACACCGGGGAGCTGTTTTTT; cdr3_aa: CASSSSPGANTGELFF
v_call: TRBV21-1; d_call: .; j_call: TRBJ1-5; clone_size: .; cdr3_nt: TGTGCCAGCAGCAAAGCGCTTTCCCGGCAGCGGGGCCGCAATCAGCCCCAGCATTTT; cdr3_aa: CASSKALSRQRGRNQPQHF
v_call: TRBV6-6; d_call: .; j_call: TRBJ1-1; clone_size: .; cdr3_nt: TGTGCCAGCAGGGGGAAGAGAGAAGCTTTCTTT; cdr3_aa: CASRGKREAFF
v_call: TRBV9; d_call: TRBD1; j_call: TRBJ2-2; clone_size: .; cdr3_nt: TGTGCCAGCAGCATTACGACAGGGGCCGGGGAGCTGTTTTTT; cdr3_aa: CASSITTGAGELFF
v_call: TRBV5-4; d_call: .; j_call: TRBJ2-5; clone_size: .; cdr3_nt: TGTGCCAGCAGACGTGACAAGATCCAAGAGACCCAGTACTTC; cdr3_aa: CASRRDKIQETQYF
v_call: TRBV10-1; d_call: TRBD2; j_call: TRBJ2-1; clone_size: .; cdr3_nt: TGCGCCAGCAGTATGGGTCCGCGGGAGGGCGGTGAGCAGTTCTTC; cdr3_aa: CASSMGPREGGEQFF
v_call: TRBV19; d_call: .; j_call: TRBJ1-5; clone_size: few; cdr3_nt: TGTGCCAGTAGTATAGGGGGATACAATCAGCCCCAGCATTTT; cdr3_aa: CASSIGGYNQPQHF
v_call: TRBV18; d_call: .; j_call: TRBJ1-3; clone_size: .; cdr3_nt: TGTGCCAGCTCAACGCTGCCTGGGAGTTTAGACTCTGGAAACACCATATATTTT; cdr3_aa: CASSTLPGSLDSGNTIYF
v_call: TRBV7-2; d_call: .; j_call: TRBJ2-7; clone_size: .; cdr3_nt: TGTGCCAGCAGCACCACACGTGCGACCTACGAGCAGTACTTC; cdr3_aa: CASSTTRATYEQYF
v_call: TRBV6-6; d_call: TRBD1; j_call: TRBJ2-7; clone_size: .; cdr3_nt: TGTGCCAGCAGTGTAGACAGGGGGCCGAACGAGCAGTACTTC; cdr3_aa: CASSVDRGPNEQYF
v_call: TRBV6-5; d_call: .; j_call: TRBJ2-7; clone_size: .; cdr3_nt: TGTGCCAGCAGTTACTCGGCAGGATCCTCCTACGAGCAGTACTTC; cdr3_aa: CASSYSAGSSYEQYF
v_call: TRBV5-6; d_call: TRBD2; j_call: TRBJ2-1; clone_size: .; cdr3_nt: TGTGCCAGCAGCTTATTCGGACTAGCGGGAGGCAATGAGCAGTTCTTC; cdr3_aa: CASSLFGLAGGNEQFF
v_call: TRBV18; d_call: TRBD2; j_call: TRBJ2-4; clone_size: .; cdr3_nt: TGTGCCAGCTCACCATCGTCCGGGAGGGGGACCAAAAACATTCAGTACTTC; cdr3_aa: CASSPSSGRGTKNIQYF
v_call: TRBV5-4; d_call: TRBD1; j_call: TRBJ1-2; clone_size: .; cdr3_nt: TGTGCCAGCAGCGGCGGTGAGGGGGCGGGTGGCTACACCTTC; cdr3_aa: CASSGGEGAGGYTF
v_call: TRBV11-3; d_call: .; j_call: TRBJ1-2; clone_size: .; cdr3_nt: TGTGCCAGCAGCGCTTCCGTCAGAGACTATGGCTACACCTTC; cdr3_aa: CASSASVRDYGYTF